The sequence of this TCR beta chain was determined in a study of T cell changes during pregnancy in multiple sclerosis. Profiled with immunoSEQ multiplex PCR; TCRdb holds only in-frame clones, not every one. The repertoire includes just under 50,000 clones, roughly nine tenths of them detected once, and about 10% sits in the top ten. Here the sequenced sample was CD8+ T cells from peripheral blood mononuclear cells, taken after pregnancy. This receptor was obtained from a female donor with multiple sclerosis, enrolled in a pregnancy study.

The CDR3 here is CASSMGGGEETQYF. The CDR3, as DNA: TGTGCCAGTAGTATGGGAGGGGGGGAAGAGACCCAGTACTTC. This rearrangement joins TRBV19 to TRBJ2-5, with D possibly matching TRBD2 (7 bases). CDR1 is LNHDA and CDR2 is SQIVND in the germline V gene (reference sequence). V lost 3 bases and J lost 3, with 11 bases in between. There are 14 residues in the CDR3.